Presented here are 16 T cell receptor beta chains from one specimen sequenced in a study of cytomegalovirus exposure and HLA in healthy donors (dated by TCRdb to 2016 to 2017). Libraries were built with the immunoSEQ multiplex PCR assay. For the multiplex PCR, a mixture combining 60 forward primers for TCR Vbeta segments and 13 reverse primers for TCR Jbeta segments was used. TCRdb took over this immuneACCESS table, retaining in-frame rearrangements with V and J assigned. Such tables are incomplete; in checked studies, under half of the missing clones stem from an unresolved V gene, and the remainder is unexplained. For this sample the table gives under 200,000 clones, of which approximately 65% were detected only once. 2.5% to 3.5% of the sample rests with the top ten. Sequencing used PBMCs. These receptors came from a middle-aged man in good health and CMV-seronegative.

The chain carries TRBV19 and TRBJ2-7, with D possibly being TRBD2 (5 bases). The CDR3 has 12 amino acids. In germline, CDR1 is LNHDA, CDR2 SQIVND (reference sequence). V lost 6 bases, J lost 3 bases, and 9 bases lay in between. CDR3 in amino acids: CASRGSVYEQYF. The CDR3, as DNA: TGTGCCAGTAGGGGGAGTGTCTACGAGCAGTACTTC.

This chain links TRBV28 with TRBJ2-7; D not resolved. Deletions cut 4 bases from V and 6 bases from J, with 7 bases between. Germline assignment: CDR1 MDHEN and CDR2 SYDVKM. The CDR3 extends over 11 amino acids. CDR3 region: CASSSGIEQYF. Written as DNA, the CDR3 is TGTGCCAGCAGTTCCGGTATCGAGCAGTACTTC.

The genes are TRBV5-1 and TRBJ2-2, with 7 nucleotides matching TRBD2. The length of the CDR3 is 14 residues. V lost 7 bases, J lost 1 base, and 4 bases stayed unmatched. The germline gives CDR1 SGHRS, CDR2 YFSETQ. This CDR3 reads CASGLAVNTGELFF. The CDR3 coding sequence is TGCGCCAGCGGCCTAGCGGTGAACACCGGGGAGCTGTTTTTT.

The chain couples TRBV28 to TRBJ1-2; 8 bases match TRBD1. V lost 3 bases and J lost 5; bases outside the gene matches: 11. This CDR3 comprises 16 residues. CDR1 and CDR2 from the germline V gene are MDHEN and SYDVKM. This CDR3 reads CASSLGRGRGSYGYTF. CDR3 in DNA: TGTGCCAGCAGTTTGGGCAGGGGGCGAGGAAGTTATGGCTACACCTTC.

This chain joins TRBV5-5 and TRBJ2-7; TRBD1 aligns across 11 bases. There are 14 residues in the CDR3. CDR1 is SGHKS, CDR2 YYEKEE, per germline (reference sequence). Losses at the gene ends were 4 bases for V and 4 bases for J; bases not matched to a gene: 4. The CDR3 sequence is CASSRGQGGYEQYF. The CDR3 DNA follows: TGTGCCAGCAGCCGGGGACAGGGGGGATACGAGCAGTACTTC.

The genes are TRBV29-1 and TRBJ2-7; the match to TRBD1 covers 8 bases. V shed 7 bases, J shed 1 base, and the junction held 6 bases outside the gene matches. Per the germline V gene, CDR1 is SQVTM and CDR2 is ANQGSEA. This CDR3 has 13 amino acids. CDR3 DNA sequence: TGCAGCGCTGGACAGGGCGGATCCTACGAGCAGTACTTC. Translation: CSAGQGGSYEQYF.

This chain links TRBV6-1 with TRBJ2-5; 11 bases line up with TRBD1. Per the germline V gene, CDR1 is MNHNS and CDR2 is SASEGT. The CDR3 loop spans 15 amino acids. Unmatched junction bases numbered 7, after V lost 1 base and J lost 9 bases. CDR3 in DNA: TGTGCCAGCAGTGAAGGGGGACAGGGGGAAAGGGCCCAGTACTTC. Its translation: CASSEGGQGERAQYF.

This chain joins TRBV18 and TRBJ2-5; 8 nucleotides line up with TRBD2. Germline CDR1 and CDR2: KGHSH and LQKENI. The CDR3 totals 14 residues. The V and J ends lost 6 bases and 5 bases, in that order; junction bases with no gene match: 8. The CDR3 coding sequence is TGTGCCAGCTCGACGGGAGCGGGGGAGGAGACCCAGTACTTC. This sequence encodes CASSTGAGEETQYF.

The chain joins TRBV5-4 to TRBJ1-2, with D maybe TRBD1 (5 bases). The germline V gene has CDR1 SGHNT and CDR2 YYREEE (reference sequence). Trimming took off 0 bases at V and 7 bases at J, with 10 bases between the two ends. This CDR3 is 13 amino acids long. The CDR3 DNA is TGTGCCAGCAGCTTGGAAGGGGTTGGTGGCTACACCTTC. Residues: CASSLEGVGGYTF.

This clone was seen a handful of times. V usage is TRBV5-5 and J usage is TRBJ1-5; the D is unclear. Trimming took 4 bases from V and 4 from J, leaving 12 bases between them. This CDR3 has 14 amino acids. Germline V gene lookup returns CDR1 SGHKS and CDR2 YYEKEE (reference sequence). CDR3 sequence reads: CASSQPGSNQPQHF. The DNA for the CDR3 is TGTGCCAGCAGCCAACCGGGATCAAATCAGCCCCAGCATTTT.

The chain carries TRBV5-1 and TRBJ1-4; no clear D gene. This CDR3 is built from 14 residues. V was clipped by 0 bases and J by 3 bases, with 6 bases between them. The germline V gene encodes CDR1 SGHRS and CDR2 YFSETQ. This CDR3 reads CASSLGQSNEKLFF. CDR3 nucleotide sequence: TGCGCCAGCAGCTTGGGTCAGTCTAATGAAAAACTGTTTTTT.

Only a few counts were recorded for this clone. The CDR3 nucleotides are TGTGCCAGCAGTCACCACCCGGGACTAGAGACGACCGGGGAGCTGTTTTTT. This translates into CASSHHPGLETTGELFF. This chain connects TRBV7-9 to TRBJ2-2; 8 bases align to TRBD2. The CDR3 has 17 residues. The junction had 14 bases not matched to a gene; V was cut back by 6 bases and J by 5 bases. Germline CDR1 is SEHNR and CDR2 is FQNEAQ (reference sequence). The complete variable domain, with remaining parts taken from reference TRBV7-9 and TRBJ2-2, reads DTGVSQNPRHKITKRGQNVTFRCDPISEHNRLYWYRQTLGQGPEFLTYFQNEAQLEKSRLLSDRFSAERPKGSFSTLEIQRTEQGDSAMYLCASSHHPGLETTGELFFGEGSRLTVL.

V and J are TRBV5-4 and TRBJ2-7, with 7 bases fitting TRBD2. The CDR3 is made up of 14 amino acids. V was clipped by 2 bases and J by 3 bases; unmatched bases: 5. The germline CDR1 and CDR2 sequences are SGHNT and YYREEE (reference sequence). DNA for the CDR3: TGTGCCAGCAGCTTCAGCGGGATGGTCTACGAGCAGTACTTC. This gives the protein CASSFSGMVYEQYF. Filled out from reference TRBV5-4 and TRBJ2-7, the complete variable domain reads ETGVTQSPTHLIKTRGQQVTLRCSSQSGHNTVSWYQQALGQGPQFIFQYYREEENGRGNFPPRFSGLQFPNYSSELNVNALELDDSALYLCASSFSGMVYEQYFGPGTRLTVT.

This clone was seen a few times. This chain uses TRBV7-3 with TRBJ2-1; TRBD2 aligns across 7 bases. The junction had 11 bases not matched to a gene; V was cut back by 4 bases and J by 8 bases. This CDR3 contains 15 residues. The germline V gene has CDR1 SGHTA and CDR2 FQGTGA. The CDR3, as DNA: TGTGCCAGCAGCTACAAACGCGGGAGTAAAGATGAGCAGTTCTTC. The encoded protein is CASSYKRGSKDEQFF. The full variable domain, its missing parts supplied by reference TRBV7-3 and TRBJ2-1, is GAGVSQTPSNKVTEKGKYVELRCDPISGHTALYWYRQSLGQGPEFLIYFQGTGAADDSGLPNDRFFAVRPEGSVSTLKIQRTERGDSAVYLCASSYKRGSKDEQFFGPGTRLTVL.

The V gene is TRBV7-2, the J gene TRBJ2-7; D perhaps matches TRBD1 (6 bases). Germline V gene sequence: CDR1 SGHTA, CDR2 FQGNSA. V lost 5 bases, J lost 7 bases, and 18 bases lay in between. The CDR3 contains 14 residues. The DNA of the CDR3 is TGTGCCAGCAGCGAACAGGGTCTCGGTCTAGAGCAGTACTTC. Translating gives CASSEQGLGLEQYF.

CDR3 sequence: CASSEALISSGGEQYF. CDR3 DNA: TGTGCCAGCAGTGAAGCGCTTATCTCTTCAGGGGGCGAGCAGTACTTC. The chain is built from TRBV2 and TRBJ2-7, with 7 bases aligning to TRBD1. The CDR3 length is 16 residues. Trimming at V came to 0 bases and at J to 6 bases, leaving 11 bases not matched to a gene. CDR1 SNHLY and CDR2 FYNNEI come from the germline V gene.